The subject of this entry is one T cell receptor (beta chain). The time point denotes: newly diagnosed GD, antithyroid drugs for less than 3 months. Preparation of the TCR library used RNA extracted from PBMCs. These data belong to a study of regulatory T cells in long-lasting Graves disease. To make TCR beta libraries, researchers used iRepertoire HTBI primers and Arm-PCR of CDR3 regions. A single record per CDR3 protein comes from TCRdb applying MiXCR to the multiplex PCR reads. The sample gives approximately 400,000 distinct CDR3 sequences, about 15% of which show up once; approximately 15% is in the top ten. Trimming at V came to 0 bases and at J to 1 base, leaving 8 bases not matched to a gene. CDR3 length equals 20 residues. CDR1 LGHNA and CDR2 YNFKEQ come from the germline V gene. A further study also used this sample, focusing on T cells in Graves' hyperthyroidism and ophthalmopathy.

The chain carries TRBV4-2 and TRBJ2-1, with TRBD2 identical over 14 bases. The source material was peripheral blood mononuclear cells (PBMCs), sampled at new diagnosis, from a patient treated with antithyroid drugs. This clonotype originated in a woman in her twenties or thirties with Graves disease. CDR3 residues: CASSQDIGTSGSWSYNEQFF. CDR3 nucleotide sequence: TGTGCCAGCAGCCAAGATATTGGGACTAGCGGGAGTTGGTCCTACAATGAGCAGTTCTTC.